What follows describes a single TCR beta chain. Its cognate antigen is unknown. The data stem from a study of cytomegalovirus exposure and HLA in healthy donors. Overall study context: Early released data comprised approximately 85 million unique TCRs from HLA-typed donors.

Findings and caveats of the study: In a later analysis, DRB1 alleles had the most associated TCRs; HLA-C alleles the fewest.

The PCR made use of 60 Vbeta and 13 Jbeta primers. Generated by immunoSEQ multiplex PCR, the TCRdb table keeps only in-frame clones and is missing some. The sample table includes about 51,000 clones. Unrecorded immune exposure was likely among donors, who were nominally healthy when sampled. The sequence came from a female donor in good health and CMV-seronegative. Sequenced material: PBMCs.

CDR3 DNA sequence: TGTGCCAGCAGTGAGGGCGGGGGAAGCTCTGGGGCCAACGTCCTGACTTTC. Protein sequence: CASSEGGGSSGANVLTF. This chain connects TRBV25-1 to TRBJ2-6; 7 bases are shared with TRBD2. The germline V gene has CDR1 MGHDK and CDR2 SYGVNS. The length of the CDR3 is 17 residues. The ends lost 3 bases at V and 0 bases at J; junction bases unmatched: 5.